The clone carrying this TCR beta chain has just a few counts. The antigen is not known. The libraries were made with immunoSEQ version 4 in survey mode. Assay used: immunoSEQ multiplex PCR; TCRdb lists only in-frame clones, some missing. The table lists about 64,000 clones, about four fifths of them singletons. Between the trimmed V and J ends, which lost 1 base and 10 bases, there was a span of 11 bases. From germline, CDR1 is LGHDT and CDR2 YNNKEL (reference sequence). The length of the CDR3 is 13 residues. The record originates from a study of persistence of HIV-infected CD4 T cells. The study's findings and limits: Compared with CD3/CD28-stimulated cells, CMV- and Gag-responding cells showed lower TCRbeta richness.

Overlapping HIV-1 Gag 15-mer peptides at 0.85 to 1 ug per peptide per mL were used. Sorted nonresponding memory CD4+ T cells were CD40L-negative, CD69-negative, CD45RO-high. Donors had CD4+ T cell counts above 400 cells/uL and were CMV-seropositive. This chain links TRBV3-1 (or the pseudogene TRBV3-2) with TRBJ2-1; unclear D gene. This specimen consisted of CD4+ T cells sorted from PBMCs after approximately 19-hour stimulation, obtained from a patient who received antiretroviral therapy. This clonotype was obtained from an adult man with HIV who was CMV-seropositive. DNA for the CDR3: TGTGCCAGCAGCCAAGGGGCCCCTCTGGAGCAGTTCTTC. Protein product: CASSQGAPLEQFF.